The 20 T cell receptor beta chains given below trace back to one sample, sequenced in a study of blood T cell repertoires in COVID-19. Method: immunoSEQ multiplex PCR; TCRdb's copy keeps in-frame clones and lacks some. The repertoire has 250,000 to 350,000 clones, 80% to 90% of them found once; the top ten carry about 4.1%. The specimen was PBMCs or T cells enriched from blood (not recorded which). The receptor set was obtained from a woman under 40 who had recovered from COVID-19.

The sample holds many counts of this clone. The rearrangement links TRBV28 to TRBJ1-6, with 7 bases lining up with TRBD1. Unmatched junction bases numbered 13, after V lost 8 bases and J lost 6 bases. CDR1 and CDR2 from the germline V gene are MDHEN and SYDVKM. This CDR3 has 16 amino acids. CDR3 protein: CASRSRGDSPNSPLHF. The CDR3 nucleotides read TGTGCCAGCCGCTCAAGGGGGGACAGTCCTAATTCACCCCTCCACTTT. Full variable domain (remainder filled in from reference TRBV28 and TRBJ1-6): DVKVTQSSRYLVKRTGEKVFLECVQDMDHENMFWYRQDPGLGLRLIYFSYDVKMKEKGDIPEGYSVSREKKERFSLILESASTNQTSMYLCASRSRGDSPNSPLHFGNGTRLTVT.

The chain employs TRBV19 and TRBJ2-5, with D perhaps matching TRBD2 (5 bases). This CDR3 spans 14 amino acids. The germline gives CDR1 LNHDA, CDR2 SQIVND (reference sequence). The V end lost 5 bases, the J end lost 5 bases, and 15 bases lay between the germline ends. The CDR3 protein is CASSSYRGRETQYF. CDR3 nucleotides: TGTGCCAGTAGTTCATACCGGGGTCGGGAGACCCAGTACTTC.

The chain links TRBV5-4 to TRBJ2-3; 12 bases line up with TRBD2. Per germline, CDR1 SGHNT and CDR2 YYREEE (reference sequence). The CDR3 spans 18 residues. Trimming at V came to 6 bases and at J to 3 bases, leaving 14 bases not matched to a gene. The CDR3 loop reads CASNNPGLAGARTDTQYF. As DNA, the CDR3 is TGTGCCAGCAACAACCCGGGACTAGCGGGTGCACGTACAGATACGCAGTATTTT.

This chain joins TRBV7-2 and TRBJ1-4; D gene uncertain. CDR3 size: 12 residues. Looked up from germline, CDR1 is SGHTA and CDR2 is FQGNSA. V shed 5 bases and J shed 7 bases, with 8 bases lying between them. The CDR3 DNA reads as TGTGCCAGCAGCCCCGACACTGAAAAACTGTTTTTT. The encoded protein is CASSPDTEKLFF. Filled out from reference TRBV7-2 and TRBJ1-4, the complete variable domain reads GAGVSQSPSNKVTEKGKDVELRCDPISGHTALYWYRQSLGQGLEFLIYFQGNSAPDKSGLPSDRFSAERTGGSVSTLTIQRTQQEDSAVYLCASSPDTEKLFFGSGTQLSVL.

This clone was recorded once. The chain combines TRBV10-1 with TRBJ2-7, with TRBD1 matching over 9 bases. The CDR3 spans 15 residues. V lost 5 bases, J lost 5 bases, and 10 bases stayed unmatched. Germline loops: CDR1 WNHNN, CDR2 SYGVQD (reference sequence). As DNA, the CDR3 is TGCGCCAGCAGTCAAGGACAGGGGTATAGCGACGAGCAGTACTTC. Translating it yields CASSQGQGYSDEQYF.

This rearrangement joins TRBV18 to TRBJ1-3; no reliable D call. Trimming removed 2 bases at V and 0 bases at J, with 8 bases between. CDR3 length: 15 amino acids. Germline V gene lookup returns CDR1 KGHSH and CDR2 LQKENI. The chain's CDR3 is CASSPTQASGNTIYF. For the CDR3, the DNA is TGTGCCAGCTCACCAACGCAAGCCTCTGGAAACACCATATATTTT.

The rearrangement joins TRBV9 to TRBJ2-5; tentatively, D is TRBD2 (5 bases). CDR3 length equals 15 residues. Between the trimmed V and J ends, which lost 0 bases and 1 base, there was a span of 10 bases. The V gene's germline CDR1 is SGDLS and CDR2 YYNGEE. The CDR3 loop reads CASSVEEVIQETQYF. Here the CDR3 DNA reads TGTGCCAGCAGCGTAGAGGAGGTGATCCAAGAGACCCAGTACTTC.

This clone was counted a few times. The chain uses TRBV4-2 and TRBJ2-7, with 7 bases aligning to TRBD2. The CDR3 contains 15 residues. Germline values: CDR1 LGHNA, CDR2 YNFKEQ. V shed 0 bases, J shed 1 base, and the junction held 3 bases outside the gene matches. CDR3 loop: CASSQEQRGSYEQYF. The CDR3 bases are TGTGCCAGCAGCCAAGAACAGCGGGGATCCTACGAGCAGTACTTC.

This chain uses TRBV7-6 with TRBJ1-4; TRBD1 might be the D (6 bases). In germline, CDR1 is SGHVS, CDR2 FNYEAQ. V shed 5 bases and J shed 2 bases, with 15 bases lying between them. CDR3 length equals 16 residues. The CDR3 region has the DNA TGTGCCAGCAGCCGATATTCCAGGGGCACTAATGAAAAACTGTTTTTT. This translates into CASSRYSRGTNEKLFF.

The sample holds one count of this clone. This chain joins TRBV21-1 and TRBJ1-5; the table's TRBD1 call for D was not verified on the DNA. TRBV21-1 is designated a pseudogene. The CDR3 is 15 amino acids. The CDR3 protein is CASSNGGQRNQPQHF. As DNA, the CDR3 is TGTGCCAGCAGCAACGGGGGACAGCGCAATCAGCCCCAGCATTTT.

This clone has just one count. J is TRBJ2-2 and V is TRBV23-1; D remains unclear. TRBV23-1 is an ORF, with its function uncertain. The CDR3 loop spans 13 amino acids. The V and J ends lost 7 bases and 1 base respectively, with 7 bases between them. For the CDR3, the DNA is TGCGCCAGCACTTTCTGGAACACCGGGGAGCTGTTTTTT. Its translation is CASTFWNTGELFF.

The CDR3 region is CASSHPGGADYTF. The CDR3 nucleotides read TGTGCCAGCAGCCACCCTGGAGGGGCCGACTACACCTTC. This chain connects TRBV5-6 to TRBJ1-2, with D possibly TRBD1 on 5 matching bases. The V end lost 4 bases, the J end lost 10 bases, and 17 bases lay between the germline ends. Per germline, CDR1 SGHDT and CDR2 YYEEEE. The CDR3 extends over 13 amino acids.

The gene calls are TRBV15 and TRBJ2-1; the D gene is possibly TRBD2 (8 bases). With 3 bases removed from V and 8 bases from J, the gap between germline ends came to 20 bases. Germline CDR1 and CDR2: LNHNV and YYDKDF (reference sequence). The CDR3 sequence is 16 residues long. The CDR3 nucleotides are TGTGCCACCAGCAGGGCAGGGGGTAGCGGGAACGATGAGCAGTTCTTC. This gives the protein CATSRAGGSGNDEQFF.

Written as DNA, the CDR3 is TGTGCCAGCAGTTACTCGGGGGGGGAGACCCAGTACTTC. Its translation is CASSYSGGETQYF. J is TRBJ2-5 and V is TRBV12-3 or TRBV12-4; 8 nucleotides match TRBD2. CDR3 length equals 13 residues. Germline trimming cut 4 bases from V and 5 bases from J; bases unmatched to any gene: 3.

The V and J genes are TRBV18 and TRBJ1-1; D remains unclear. The V and J ends lost 6 bases and 1 base respectively, with 15 bases between them. The CDR3 contains 15 residues. From germline, CDR1 is KGHSH and CDR2 LQKENI. CDR3 protein: CASSPLQATNTEAFF. In DNA, the CDR3 is TGTGCCAGCTCTCCCCTCCAAGCTACGAACACTGAAGCTTTCTTT. Supplemented by reference TRBV18 and TRBJ1-1, the full variable domain reads NAGVMQNPRHLVRRRGQEARLRCSPMKGHSHVYWYRQLPEEGLKFMVYLQKENIIDESGMPKERFSAEFPKEGPSILRIQQVVRGDSAAYFCASSPLQATNTEAFFGQGTRLTVV.

J is TRBJ2-7 and V is TRBV30, with 7 bases lining up with TRBD1. Trimming took 2 bases from V and 5 from J; bases not matched to a gene: 6. Germline CDR1 is GTSNPN and CDR2 is SVGIG (reference sequence). CDR3 length: 13 residues. The CDR3 DNA reads as TGTGCCTGGAGTCAGGACAGGCAGGACGAGCAGTACTTC. Protein: CAWSQDRQDEQYF. The complete variable domain, with remaining parts taken from reference TRBV30 and TRBJ2-7, reads SQTIHQWPATLVQPVGSPLSLECTVEGTSNPNLYWYRQAAGRGLQLLFYSVGIGQISSEVPQNLSASRPQDRQFILSSKKLLLSDSGFYLCAWSQDRQDEQYFGPGTRLTVT.

This clone was picked up a small number of times. The chain has TRBV10-1 and TRBJ1-4; TRBD1 matches at 10 bases. This CDR3 spans 19 amino acids. The V gene's germline CDR1 is WNHNN and CDR2 SYGVQD (reference sequence). V lost 2 bases and J lost 4; bases outside the gene matches: 13. This CDR3 reads CASSETFRDRGQYNEKLFF. CDR3 in DNA: TGCGCCAGCAGTGAGACCTTCCGGGACAGGGGCCAGTATAATGAAAAACTGTTTTTT.

The rearrangement joins TRBV14 to TRBJ1-2, with TRBD1 matching over 10 bases. The J segment lost 6 bases and the V segment lost 0 bases, leaving 4 bases of the junction unmatched. CDR1 SGHDN and CDR2 FVKESK come from the germline V gene. The CDR3 spans 15 residues. This CDR3 is CASSQDSGQGNGYTF. The CDR3 DNA sequence: TGTGCCAGCAGCCAAGATTCGGGACAGGGGAATGGCTACACCTTC.

The rearrangement links TRBV10-1 to TRBJ1-1; maybe TRBD1 (5 bases). This CDR3 has 12 residues. Looked up from germline, CDR1 is WNHNN and CDR2 is SYGVQD (reference sequence). The V and J ends lost 10 bases and 1 base respectively, with 10 bases between them. CDR3 amino acids: CATAGPNTEAFF. CDR3 DNA sequence: TGCGCCACCGCGGGGCCGAACACTGAAGCTTTCTTT.

The rearrangement joins TRBV27 to TRBJ1-2; TRBD1 aligns across 9 bases. J lost 5 bases, V lost 5 bases, and 3 bases had no gene match. Per germline, CDR1 MNHEY and CDR2 SMNVEV (reference sequence). The CDR3 covers 13 residues. CDR3 protein: CASSPGQGYGYTF. The CDR3 bases are TGTGCCAGCAGTCCGGGACAGGGATATGGCTACACCTTC.